The following is a TCR beta chain sequence with its context. Original methodology: The assay estimated nucleated cells by amplifying reference gene primers. The protocol was immunoSEQ multiplex PCR, while the TCRdb copy is restricted to in-frame clones and leaves out a portion. V, J and clone size reflect that table, while D and trimming were determined from the DNA. This table has over 200,000 clones, 92% appearing once. The germline V gene has CDR1 MNHEY and CDR2 SMNVEV (reference sequence). The CDR3 is 15 amino acids. V dropped 6 bases and J dropped 6; count of bases not matched to a gene: 11. The data were taken from a study of blood T cell repertoires in COVID-19. The overall study: Material from acute and convalescent COVID-19 was sourced from the United States, Italy and Spain. The cDNA or gDNA used as material had been derived from T cells, B-cell-depleted T cells, or PBMCs.

V gene TRBV27 combines with J gene TRBJ1-2, with 9 bases that match TRBD1. The sample taken for sequencing was peripheral blood. This receptor was identified in a young man with acute or convalescent COVID-19. The chain's CDR3 is CASRSPGTGTHGYTF. The CDR3 bases are TGTGCCAGCAGGAGTCCCGGGACAGGGACCCATGGCTACACCTTC.